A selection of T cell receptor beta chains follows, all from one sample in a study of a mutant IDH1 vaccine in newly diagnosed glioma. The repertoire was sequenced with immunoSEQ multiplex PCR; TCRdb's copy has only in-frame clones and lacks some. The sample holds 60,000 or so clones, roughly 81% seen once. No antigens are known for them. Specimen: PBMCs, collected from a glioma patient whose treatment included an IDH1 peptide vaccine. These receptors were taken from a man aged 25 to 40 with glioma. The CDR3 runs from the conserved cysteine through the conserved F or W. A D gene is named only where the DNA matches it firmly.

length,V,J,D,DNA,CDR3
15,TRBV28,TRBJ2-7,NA,TGTGCCAGCACCCTTTCCGATTCTCTTGCCTACGAGCAGTACTTC,CASTLSDSLAYEQYF
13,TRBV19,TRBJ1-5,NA,TGTGCCAGTAGTATCGCTGTAAATCAGCCCCAGCATTTT,CASSIAVNQPQHF
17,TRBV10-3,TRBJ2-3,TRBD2,TGTGCCATCAGTGAGAATAGATTAGCGGGGGGGACAGATACGCAGTATTTT,CAISENRLAGGTDTQYF
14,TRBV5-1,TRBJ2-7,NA,TGCGCCAGCAGGCGGGACACGAGCTCCTACGAGCAGTACTTC,CASRRDTSSYEQYF
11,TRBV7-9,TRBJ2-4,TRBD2,TGTGCCAGCAGCCGTAGCGGGGCACAGTACTTC,CASSRSGAQYF
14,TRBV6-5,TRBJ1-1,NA,TGTGCCAGCAGTTACCGATTTGGGAGGACTGAAGCTTTCTTT,CASSYRFGRTEAFF
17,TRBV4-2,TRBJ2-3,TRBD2,TGTGCCAGCAGCCGTAAGACCGGGACTAGCGCCACAGATACGCAGTATTTT,CASSRKTGTSATDTQYF
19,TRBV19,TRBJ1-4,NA,TGTGCCAGTAGCGTTAGACGCGGGGGCCTTGCTTCTACTAATGAAAAACTGTTTTTT,CASSVRRGGLASTNEKLFF
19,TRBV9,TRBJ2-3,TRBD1,TGTGCCAGCAGCGCCCCCCGGGACAGGGTGACACCATACACAGATACGCAGTATTTT,CASSAPRDRVTPYTDTQYF
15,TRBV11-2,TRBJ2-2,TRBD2,TGTGCCAGCAGCCCGGGACTAGCAGGGGCCGGGGAGCTGTTTTTT,CASSPGLAGAGELFF
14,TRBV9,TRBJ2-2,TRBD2,TGTGCCAGCAGCGTTCAGACTAGCACTGGGGAGCTGTTTTTT,CASSVQTSTGELFF
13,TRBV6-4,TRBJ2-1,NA,TGTGCCAGCAGTGACTCGGAAAACAATGAGCAGTTCTTC,CASSDSENNEQFF
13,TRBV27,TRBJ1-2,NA,TGTGCCACCAAGGACAGCCTACGCTATGGCTACACCTTC,CATKDSLRYGYTF
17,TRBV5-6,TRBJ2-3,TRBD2,TGTGCCAGCAGCTCAAGAAAAATCGGGGGGGCTGTAGATACGCAGTATTTT,CASSSRKIGGAVDTQYF
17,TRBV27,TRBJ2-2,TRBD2,TGTGCCAGCAGTCGACTAGCGGGGGGCTTCAACACCGGGGAGCTGTTTTTT,CASSRLAGGFNTGELFF
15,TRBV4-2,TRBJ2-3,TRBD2,TGTGCCAGCAGCCGCCAGCGGGGGGGCACAGATACGCAGTATTTT,CASSRQRGGTDTQYF
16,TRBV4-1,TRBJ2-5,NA,TGCGCCAGCAGCCAAGGGAACAGTTTCGCGGGGGAGACCCAGTACTTC,CASSQGNSFAGETQYF